One and the same sample provided the 3 T cell receptor beta chains below, sequenced in a study of technical replicates of blood from several donors. Here immunoSEQ multiplex PCR was the method, and the copy in TCRdb shows in-frame clones only, minus some. The sample carries about 93,000 clones, around 96% recorded once. The sample was T cells isolated from PBMCs. The receptors derive from a human donor in good health.

CDR3 protein: CASSLRTRTGSSYEQYF. Written as DNA, the CDR3 is TGTGCCAGCAGTTTACGGACGCGAACAGGGAGCTCCTACGAGCAGTACTTC. The chain joins TRBV27 to TRBJ2-7, with D tentatively TRBD1 (6 bases). V was trimmed by 2 bases and J by 0 bases, leaving 17 bases between them. The CDR3 runs to 17 residues. Germline CDR1 is MNHEY and CDR2 is SMNVEV (reference sequence).

The chain joins TRBV6-5 to TRBJ1-5; maybe TRBD1 (5 bases). V was pared by 6 bases and J by 0 bases, with 12 bases between. This CDR3 spans 15 amino acids. CDR1 and CDR2 from the germline V gene are MNHEY and SVGAGI. CDR3 nucleotides: TGTGCCAGCAGCAACAGGCATAATAGCAATCAGCCCCAGCATTTT. Amino acid sequence: CASSNRHNSNQPQHF.

The chain uses TRBV11-2 and TRBJ2-3; tentative D call: TRBD1 (5 bases). CDR3 length: 12 amino acids. CDR1 and CDR2 (germline): SGHAT, FQNNGV. Trimming removed 4 bases at V and 7 bases at J, with 9 bases between. The DNA for the CDR3 is TGTGCCAGCAGCTCTGCAGGGAATACGCAGTATTTT. This encodes CASSSAGNTQYF. The full variable domain, in which reference TRBV11-2 and TRBJ2-3 provide the parts outside the CDR3, is EAGVAQSPRYKIIEKRQSVAFWCNPISGHATLYWYQQILGQGPKLLIQFQNNGVVDDSQLPKDRFSAERLKGVDSTLKIQPAKLEDSAVYLCASSSAGNTQYFGPGTRLTVL.